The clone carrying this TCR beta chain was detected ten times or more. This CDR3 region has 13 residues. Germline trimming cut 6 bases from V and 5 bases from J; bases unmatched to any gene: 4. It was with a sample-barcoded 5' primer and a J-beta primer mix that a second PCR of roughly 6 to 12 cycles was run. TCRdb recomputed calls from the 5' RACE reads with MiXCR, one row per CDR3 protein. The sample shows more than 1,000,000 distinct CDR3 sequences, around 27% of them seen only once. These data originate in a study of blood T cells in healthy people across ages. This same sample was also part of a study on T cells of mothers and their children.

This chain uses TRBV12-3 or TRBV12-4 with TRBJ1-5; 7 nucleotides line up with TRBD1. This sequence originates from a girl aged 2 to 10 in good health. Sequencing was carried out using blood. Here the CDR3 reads CASSVTGDQPQHF. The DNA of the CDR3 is TGTGCCAGCAGCGTTACAGGGGATCAGCCCCAGCATTTT.